The 8 T cell receptor beta chains in this list originate from one sample, sequenced in a study of circulating and synovial CD4+ cells in juvenile arthritis. Sequencing was performed with immunoSEQ multiplex PCR; in TCRdb, only in-frame clones are kept and a portion is missing. The sample yields 15,000 to 20,000 clones, under 95% seen once. The specimen was CD4+ T cells from blood. These receptors all stem from a human donor with juvenile idiopathic arthritis.

This clone was seen a single time. The gene calls are TRBV5-4 and TRBJ1-5, with a tentative D call TRBD1 (6 bases). This CDR3 has 15 amino acids. The germline CDR1 and CDR2 sequences are SGHNT and YYREEE (reference sequence). V lost 0 bases, J lost 2 bases, and 9 bases lay in between. The CDR3 region is CASSLGGQGNQPQHF. The CDR3, as DNA: TGTGCCAGCAGCTTGGGGGGGCAGGGCAATCAGCCCCAGCATTTT.

The chain uses TRBV15 and TRBJ1-5; weak D call: TRBD1 (6 bases). The CDR3 contains 15 residues. Germline V CDR1 and CDR2: LNHNV, YYDKDF (reference sequence). V was shortened by 1 base and J by 2 bases, with 9 bases between the two germline ends. The CDR3 sequence: CATSRVRQGNQPQHF. The CDR3 DNA sequence: TGTGCCACCAGCAGAGTTCGACAGGGCAATCAGCCCCAGCATTTT.

V gene TRBV12-5 combines with J gene TRBJ2-1, with TRBD2 identical over 8 bases. The CDR3 has 18 residues. The V gene's germline CDR1 is LGHNT and CDR2 FRNRAP. V lost 3 bases to trimming and J lost 7 bases; unmatched junction nucleotides: 17. CDR3 protein: CASGLARGGRGNGNEQFF. The DNA for the CDR3 is TGTGCTAGTGGTTTAGCCCGGGGGGGGCGCGGAAACGGGAATGAGCAGTTCTTC.

The chain employs TRBV9 and TRBJ2-1; 9 bases are shared with TRBD2. Per germline, CDR1 SGDLS and CDR2 YYNGEE. The CDR3 contains 18 residues. Losses at the gene ends were 3 bases for V and 0 bases for J; bases not matched to a gene: 10. CDR3 region: CASSEGGGLAGSYNEQFF. The CDR3 region has the DNA TGTGCCAGCAGCGAGGGAGGGGGACTAGCCGGCTCCTACAATGAGCAGTTCTTC.

The rearrangement joins TRBV7-6 to TRBJ2-2, with D possibly matching TRBD2 (6 bases). V lost 5 bases and J 3 bases, leaving 10 bases between the germline ends. The CDR3 is made up of 14 amino acids. Germline-derived CDR1 and CDR2 are SGHVS and FNYEAQ. The CDR3 region has the DNA TGTGCCAGCAGCACTGGGACTCACACCGGGGAGCTGTTTTTT. Translating it yields CASSTGTHTGELFF.

This clone came up once. This chain connects TRBV11-2 to TRBJ1-4; TRBD1 agrees at 7 bases. Germline loops: CDR1 SGHAT, CDR2 FQNNGV. The CDR3 is 16 residues long. V dropped 5 bases and J dropped 3; count of bases not matched to a gene: 9. In nucleotides, the CDR3 is TGTGCCAGCAGCGTCACTCGCGGGACAGCTAATGAAAAACTGTTTTTT. As protein: CASSVTRGTANEKLFF.

V is TRBV6-1 and J is TRBJ1-5; 7 positions agree with TRBD1. Germline-derived CDR1 and CDR2 are MNHNS and SASEGT. CDR3 length: 14 amino acids. V shed 6 bases, J shed 5 bases, and the junction held 7 bases outside the gene matches. In DNA form, the CDR3 reads TGTGCCAGCAGCTTGCAGGGGGGCGATCAGCCCCAGCATTTT. It is translated as CASSLQGGDQPQHF.

The rearrangement uses TRBV30 and TRBJ2-1; 8 bases are a match to TRBD2. V dropped 2 bases and J dropped 2; count of bases not matched to a gene: 8. Germline loops: CDR1 GTSNPN, CDR2 SVGIG (reference sequence). The CDR3 has 16 residues. The CDR3 spells CAWSFGAGGAYNEQFF. For the CDR3, the DNA is TGTGCCTGGAGTTTCGGTGCGGGGGGCGCCTACAATGAGCAGTTCTTC.